These 3 T cell receptor beta chains came from one sample sequenced in a study of T cell changes during pregnancy in multiple sclerosis. Repertoires were generated with immunoSEQ multiplex PCR, while TCRdb's copy carries only in-frame clones and drops some. The sample yields some 23,000 clones, roughly 86% seen once. The sample in question was CD8+ T cells from peripheral blood mononuclear cells, obtained in the first trimester of pregnancy. Every receptor here comes from a female donor in good health, enrolled as a control in a pregnancy study.

V and J are TRBV10-3 and TRBJ2-7, with no clear D. CDR1 and CDR2 (germline): ENHRY, SYGVKD. The CDR3 consists of 14 residues. V shed 0 bases and J shed 2 bases, with 8 bases lying between them. In DNA, the CDR3 is TGTGCCATCAGTGAGTCGACTCGTACCTACGAGCAGTACTTC. This sequence encodes CAISESTRTYEQYF.

V gene TRBV28 combines with J gene TRBJ1-3, with D perhaps TRBD1 (5 bases). The germline CDR1 and CDR2 sequences are MDHEN and SYDVKM. The CDR3 spans 14 residues. Trimming took off 5 bases at V and 2 bases at J, with 10 bases between the two ends. CDR3 sequence: CASSPPRAGNTIYF. DNA for the CDR3: TGTGCCAGCAGTCCCCCCAGGGCTGGAAACACCATATATTTT.

CDR3 amino acids: CAWIPSDSYNEQFF. CDR3 sequence (DNA): TGTGCCTGGATCCCTAGCGACTCCTACAATGAGCAGTTCTTC. The chain has TRBV2 and TRBJ2-1; the D gene is possibly TRBD2 (6 bases). CDR3 length: 14 residues. The germline CDR1 and CDR2 sequences are SNHLY and FYNNEI. V lost 11 bases to trimming and J lost 0 bases, with 14 bases between them.